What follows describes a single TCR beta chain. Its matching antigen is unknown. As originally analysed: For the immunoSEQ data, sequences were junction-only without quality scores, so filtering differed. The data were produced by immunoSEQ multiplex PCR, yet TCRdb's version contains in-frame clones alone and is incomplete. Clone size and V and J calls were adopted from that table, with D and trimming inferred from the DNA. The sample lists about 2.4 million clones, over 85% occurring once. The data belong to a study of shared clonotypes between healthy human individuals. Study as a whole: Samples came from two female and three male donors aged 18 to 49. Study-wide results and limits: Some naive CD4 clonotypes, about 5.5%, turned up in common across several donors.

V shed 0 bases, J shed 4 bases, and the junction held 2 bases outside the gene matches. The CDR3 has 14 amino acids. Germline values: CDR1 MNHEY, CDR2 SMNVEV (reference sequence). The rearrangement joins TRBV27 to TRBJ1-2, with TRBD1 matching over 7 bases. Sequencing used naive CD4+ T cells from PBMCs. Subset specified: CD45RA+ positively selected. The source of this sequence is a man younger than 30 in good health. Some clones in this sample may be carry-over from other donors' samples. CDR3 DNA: TGTGCCAGCAGTTTATCGGACAGGAGCTATGGCTACACCTTC. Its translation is CASSLSDRSYGYTF.